The 6 T cell receptor beta chains below were found in one sample sequenced in a study of blood T cell repertoires in COVID-19 (dated by TCRdb to about 2020). The library was built by means of the immunoSEQ multiplex PCR assay. The source is immuneACCESS, and TCRdb retained only in-frame sequences with V and J called. Part of the clones is not carried over; for the studies checked, unresolved V genes explain less than half of this, and the remainder is unexplained. The sample data list 350,000 to 550,000 clones, and 80% to 90% of these were observed just once. Clones ranked in the top ten supply 0.9% to 1.2% of the sample. Sequencing was carried out using PBMCs or T cells enriched from blood (not recorded which). These receptors all stem from a man younger than 45 who had recovered from COVID-19.

As concerns this clone: Compared with germline, one end of the junction differs, possibly owing to a read error. V and J are TRBV9 and TRBJ2-7; the match to TRBD1 covers 8 bases. The CDR3 has 16 amino acids. The germline gives CDR1 SGDLS, CDR2 YYNGEE. CDR3 sequence: CASSGGSAGTGPPQAF. The CDR3 DNA is TGTGCCAGCAGCGGGGGATCAGCCGGGACAGGCCCACCCCAAGCGTTC.

The chain links TRBV18 to TRBJ1-5, with TRBD1 as a possible D gene (6 bases). CDR1 is KGHSH and CDR2 is LQKENI in the germline V gene. The V and J ends lost 6 bases and 2 bases respectively, with 11 bases between them. CDR3 length equals 14 residues. The CDR3, as DNA: TGTGCCAGCTCTTCGACAGGCGGCAATCAGCCCCAGCATTTT. Amino acids: CASSSTGGNQPQHF.

The chain links TRBV28 to TRBJ2-2, with D hard to call. V was shortened by 10 bases and J by 7 bases, with 7 bases between the two germline ends. CDR3 length equals 10 residues. Germline V gene sequence: CDR1 MDHEN, CDR2 SYDVKM. The CDR3 DNA reads as TGTGCCACGCTAGGCGGGGAGCTGTTTTTT. Protein product: CATLGGELFF.

The sample holds a few counts of this clone. The chain employs TRBV28 and TRBJ1-2, with D unresolved. Germline V gene sequence: CDR1 MDHEN, CDR2 SYDVKM. V was pared by 10 bases and J by 2 bases, with 11 bases between. The CDR3 has 12 residues. CDR3 nucleotides: TGTGCCACCGAAGGAGTGAACTATGGCTACACCTTC. Residues: CATEGVNYGYTF.

Worth noting for this clone: Germline and junction disagree at one end, which may indicate a read error. V and J are TRBV28 and TRBJ2-4; no firm D call. Germline CDR1 is MDHEN and CDR2 is SYDVKM. The CDR3 is 12 amino acids. CDR3: CATPEAKNIQYF. CDR3 nucleotide sequence: TGTGCCACCCCTGAGGCCAAGAACATTCAGTACTTC.

V usage is TRBV5-8 and J usage is TRBJ1-4; 7 nucleotides agree with TRBD1. This CDR3 has 15 amino acids. Per germline, CDR1 SGHTS and CDR2 YDEGEE. V shed 5 bases, J shed 3 bases, and the junction held 7 bases outside the gene matches. This chain's CDR3 is CASRRPGQSNEKLFF. The CDR3 DNA reads TGTGCCAGCAGACGTCCGGGACAGTCTAATGAAAAACTGTTTTTT.